Below are 18 T cell receptor beta chains sequenced from a single sample in a study of T cells in Graves' hyperthyroidism and ophthalmopathy (dated by TCRdb to between 2018 and 2021). Receptors were amplified or captured by multiplex PCR. The data were produced on an Illumina HiSeq 2000. The TCR beta CDR3 regions were amplified from the RNA transcripts. The first round of RT-PCR for the TCR CDR3 was performed with the HTBI primer set and the Qiagen OneStep RT-PCR kit. TCRdb reworked the public reads: Q25 trimming with fastp, MiXCR clone assembly, productive beta chains retained. Rows matching on CDR3 protein sequence are summarized as one entry with the most common DNA and genes. The sample includes fewer than 25,000 distinct CDR3 sequences, with under 55% observed a single time. Clones ranked in the top ten supply around 23% of the sample. The sequencing input was blood. These TCRs come from a middle-aged woman with Graves' hyperthyroidism that later progressed to Graves' ophthalmopathy.

The gene calls are TRBV15 and TRBJ2-1; 10 bases align to TRBD2. This CDR3 is built from 17 residues. The junction had 10 bases not matched to a gene; V was cut back by 0 bases and J by 8 bases. The germline V gene encodes CDR1 LNHNV and CDR2 YYDKDF (reference sequence). The CDR3 protein is CATSRDRVAGGSHEQFF. The CDR3 DNA is TGTGCCACCAGCAGAGATCGGGTAGCGGGAGGTAGCCATGAGCAGTTCTTC.

The CDR3 region has the DNA TGCGCCAGCCGACTTGCTCCGGGACCAACAATAGGCTACGAGCAGTACTTC. Amino acids: CASRLAPGPTIGYEQYF. This chain joins TRBV5-1 and TRBJ2-7; the D call may be TRBD1 or TRBD2 (5 bases each). From germline, CDR1 is SGHRS and CDR2 YFSETQ. Trimming shortened V by 7 bases and J by 3 bases, and 26 bases separated the two germline ends. This CDR3 has 17 residues.

There are a few counts of this clonotype. The chain joins TRBV29-1 to TRBJ2-3; 10 nucleotides match TRBD2. Trimming at V came to 6 bases and at J to 1 base, leaving 19 bases not matched to a gene. CDR1 is SQVTM, CDR2 ANQGSEA, per germline. This CDR3 has 19 residues. The CDR3: CSVPRVRSSGRGGTDTQYF. CDR3 coding DNA: TGCAGCGTCCCCAGAGTTAGGTCTAGCGGGAGAGGGGGCACAGATACGCAGTATTTT.

V and J are TRBV24-1 and TRBJ2-2, with a weak D call TRBD1 (6 bases). Trimming took 5 bases from V and 7 from J, leaving 13 bases between them. CDR1 and CDR2 (germline): KGHDR, SFDVKD. The CDR3 is made up of 14 amino acids. The DNA of the CDR3 is TGTGCCACCAGTGCGGCGAGGGACATCGGGGAGCTGTTTTTT. It yields the protein CATSAARDIGELFF.

There are many counts of this clonotype. The J gene is TRBJ1-1, the V gene TRBV18, with a possible D match to TRBD1 (5 bases). Trimming removed 6 bases at V and 1 base at J, with 12 bases between. CDR3 length: 14 amino acids. CDR1 is KGHSH and CDR2 is LQKENI in the germline V gene. The CDR3 region is CASSTDTKNTEAFF. The CDR3 DNA reads TGTGCCAGCTCCACGGACACAAAGAACACTGAAGCTTTCTTT.

Here the CDR3 DNA reads TGTGCCAGCAGCTTAGTGCCGACAGGGCGAGAGACCCAGTACTTC. Its protein is CASSLVPTGRETQYF. The chain is built from TRBV7-2 and TRBJ2-5; 7 bases line up with TRBD1. The CDR3 loop spans 15 amino acids. V lost 1 base to trimming and J lost 4 bases; unmatched junction nucleotides: 6. Germline V gives CDR1 SGHTA, CDR2 FQGNSA.

This clonotype appeared a few times. V and J are TRBV30 and TRBJ2-3, with 9 bases identical to TRBD2. This CDR3 has 15 residues. V dropped 6 bases and J dropped 6; count of bases not matched to a gene: 13. Germline V gene data show CDR1 as GTSNPN and CDR2 as SVGIG (reference sequence). The CDR3 here is CACTRLSGRGDTQYF. The CDR3 coding sequence is TGTGCCTGTACTCGCCTTAGCGGGAGAGGGGATACGCAGTATTTT.

By sample share, this clonotype is medium-sized. This chain joins TRBV5-1 and TRBJ2-2; 7 nucleotides agree with TRBD2. The V gene end was trimmed by 7 bases and the J gene end by 4 bases; junction bases not matched to a gene: 10. Germline CDR1 SGHRS, CDR2 YFSETQ. The CDR3 runs to 15 residues. The CDR3 DNA reads TGCGCCAGCGCCCCACTAAGCGGGACCACCGGGGAGCTGTTTTTT. Translation: CASAPLSGTTGELFF.

This clonotype has only a few counts. This chain uses TRBV29-1 with TRBJ2-7; 7 positions match TRBD1. This CDR3 has 12 amino acids. V dropped 4 bases and J dropped 2; count of bases not matched to a gene: 2. Germline lookup yields CDR1 SQVTM and CDR2 ANQGSEA. CDR3 sequence reads: CSVGDSTYEQYF. Here the CDR3 DNA reads TGCAGCGTTGGGGACAGTACCTACGAGCAGTACTTC.

CDR3 nucleotides: TGTGCCATCGGACAGGGTGCTGAAAAACTGTTTTTT. This translates into CAIGQGAEKLFF. This chain links TRBV10-3 with TRBJ1-4; 8 bases agree with TRBD1. CDR3 length: 12 residues. Germline V gene lookup returns CDR1 ENHRY and CDR2 SYGVKD. With 8 bases clipped from V and 7 bases from J, the junction kept 3 bases outside the gene matches.

This chain joins TRBV7-9 and TRBJ2-7; D might be TRBD1 or TRBD2, each matching 6 bases. Germline values: CDR1 SEHNR, CDR2 FQNEAQ (reference sequence). The CDR3 runs to 17 residues. Between the trimmed V and J ends, which lost 5 bases and 3 bases, there was a span of 23 bases. The chain's CDR3 is CASSTTGQGEALYEQYF. Written as DNA, the CDR3 is TGTGCCAGCAGCACGACAGGTCAAGGGGAGGCCCTCTACGAGCAGTACTTC.

The V call is TRBV19, the J call TRBJ2-3; D possibly corresponds to TRBD2 (5 bases). The V end was cut by 3 bases, the J end by 2 bases, with 15 bases between. This CDR3 region has 16 residues. CDR1 and CDR2 (germline): LNHDA, SQIVND (reference sequence). This CDR3 reads CASSMAAARFTDTQYF. The CDR3 DNA follows: TGTGCCAGTAGTATGGCAGCGGCCCGATTCACAGATACGCAGTATTTT.

The V call is TRBV20-1, the J call TRBJ1-1; D is possibly TRBD1 (5 bases). Germline values: CDR1 DFQATT, CDR2 SNEGSKA (reference sequence). The CDR3 contains 16 residues. V was shortened by 5 bases and J by 1 base, with 20 bases between the two germline ends. The CDR3 bases are TGCAGTGCTGGGCCATCCTACGAGGGGTCGAACACTGAAGCTTTCTTT. This codes for CSAGPSYEGSNTEAFF.

This clonotype is medium-sized in the sample. The chain is built from TRBV7-9 and TRBJ1-2; D possibly corresponds to TRBD1 (6 bases). Trimming took 5 bases from V and 5 from J, leaving 12 bases between them. The CDR3 covers 13 residues. The germline gives CDR1 SEHNR, CDR2 FQNEAQ (reference sequence). CDR3 sequence: CASSQTDRYGYTF. CDR3 bases: TGTGCCAGCAGCCAGACGGACAGATATGGCTACACCTTC.

Of note for this clonotype: A read error may explain this, as a much larger clone is one base away. The V call is TRBV27, the J call TRBJ2-7, with D uncertain. CDR1 and CDR2 from the germline V gene are MNHEY and SMNVEV (reference sequence). The CDR3 totals 14 residues. CDR3 amino acids: CAGSLGSSPREQYF. The CDR3 nucleotides are TGTGCCGGCAGTTTGGGGTCCTCCCCCCGCGAGCAGTACTTC.

This clonotype has ten or more counts. The chain links TRBV3-1 to TRBJ1-2; D remains ambiguous. CDR3 length equals 11 residues. Germline V gene data show CDR1 as LGHDT and CDR2 as YNNKEL (reference sequence). The V end lost 3 bases, the J end lost 8 bases, and 7 bases lay between the germline ends. CDR3 residues: CASSHMAGYTF. The CDR3 DNA is TGTGCCAGCAGCCATATGGCCGGCTACACCTTC.

V usage is TRBV29-1 and J usage is TRBJ2-1; 9 nucleotides align to TRBD1. Germline V gives CDR1 SQVTM, CDR2 ANQGSEA. The trim removed 4 bases at V and 2 bases at J, leaving 3 bases unmatched. This CDR3 spans 14 amino acids. CDR3 DNA: TGCAGCGTTGTCTGGGACAGGGCCTACAATGAGCAGTTCTTC. As protein: CSVVWDRAYNEQFF.

This clonotype was recorded a few times. This chain links TRBV7-9 with TRBJ2-2; D not resolved. V was clipped by 2 bases and J by 2 bases, with 0 bases between them. CDR1 and CDR2 (germline): SEHNR, FQNEAQ (reference sequence). This CDR3 is built from 12 residues. The CDR3 coding sequence is TGTGCCAGCAGCTTAAACACCGGGGAGCTGTTTTTT. Translated, it gives CASSLNTGELFF.